This is a list of T cell receptor beta chains from one sample in a study of shared clonotypes between healthy human individuals. Profiling relied on immunoSEQ multiplex PCR, and the TCRdb table lists in-frame clones only, not all of them. The data show nearly 1,000,000 clones, over 60% seen once. Sequenced material: memory CD4+ T cells sorted from blood. The receptors come from a man aged 18 to 35 in good health. The CDR3 runs from the conserved cysteine through the conserved F or W. The order of the fields is J gene, V gene, D gene, clone size, CDR3 DNA, CDR3 protein. D genes are given only for firm matches. Part of the rows lack a size; the others show once, few, many or a class for expanded clones.

j_call: TRBJ2-3; v_call: TRBV5-1; d_call: TRBD2; clone_size: few; cdr3_nt: TGCGCCAGCAGCTTGGGAACTAGCGGGAGTGCAGATACGCAGTATTTT; cdr3_aa: CASSLGTSGSADTQYF
j_call: TRBJ2-6; v_call: TRBV19; d_call: .; clone_size: .; cdr3_nt: TGTGCCAGTACCCCGGGCTCTGGGGCCAACGTCCTGACTTTC; cdr3_aa: CASTPGSGANVLTF
j_call: TRBJ2-7; v_call: TRBV19; d_call: .; clone_size: .; cdr3_nt: TGTGCCAGTAGATCGTCGGGCAGCGCCTACGAGCAGTACTTC; cdr3_aa: CASRSSGSAYEQYF
j_call: TRBJ2-7; v_call: TRBV6-1; d_call: TRBD1; clone_size: .; cdr3_nt: TGTGCCAGCAGTGCCGCCGGGACAGGTACCTCCCAGCAGTACTTC; cdr3_aa: CASSAAGTGTSQQYF
j_call: TRBJ2-2; v_call: TRBV2; d_call: .; clone_size: few; cdr3_nt: TGTGCCAGCAGTCTTGTGGGGGTCGGGGAGCTGTTTTTT; cdr3_aa: CASSLVGVGELFF
j_call: TRBJ1-2; v_call: TRBV7-9; d_call: TRBD1; clone_size: .; cdr3_nt: TGTGCCAGCAGCTTAGTAGGGGGCATAGGCGGCTACACCTTC; cdr3_aa: CASSLVGGIGGYTF
j_call: TRBJ2-5; v_call: TRBV15; d_call: .; clone_size: .; cdr3_nt: TGTGCCACCAGCAGAGATCTAGCCGAGACCCAGTACTTC; cdr3_aa: CATSRDLAETQYF
j_call: TRBJ2-3; v_call: TRBV28; d_call: TRBD2; clone_size: .; cdr3_nt: TGTGCCAGCGACCCTAGCGGGCCTAGCACAGATACGCAGTATTTT; cdr3_aa: CASDPSGPSTDTQYF
j_call: TRBJ1-5; v_call: TRBV2; d_call: .; clone_size: .; cdr3_nt: TGTGCCAGCAGCGGACACTTAAGCAATCAGCCCCAGCATTTT; cdr3_aa: CASSGHLSNQPQHF
j_call: TRBJ2-3; v_call: TRBV7-3; d_call: .; clone_size: once; cdr3_nt: TGTGCCAGCAGCGCGGTTGGGGGGCGAGATACGCAGTATTTT; cdr3_aa: CASSAVGGRDTQYF
j_call: TRBJ1-6; v_call: TRBV7-8; d_call: .; clone_size: .; cdr3_nt: TGTGCCAGCAGCTTAGCGTCGTTGTTATTAAATTCACCCCTCCACTTT; cdr3_aa: CASSLASLLLNSPLHF